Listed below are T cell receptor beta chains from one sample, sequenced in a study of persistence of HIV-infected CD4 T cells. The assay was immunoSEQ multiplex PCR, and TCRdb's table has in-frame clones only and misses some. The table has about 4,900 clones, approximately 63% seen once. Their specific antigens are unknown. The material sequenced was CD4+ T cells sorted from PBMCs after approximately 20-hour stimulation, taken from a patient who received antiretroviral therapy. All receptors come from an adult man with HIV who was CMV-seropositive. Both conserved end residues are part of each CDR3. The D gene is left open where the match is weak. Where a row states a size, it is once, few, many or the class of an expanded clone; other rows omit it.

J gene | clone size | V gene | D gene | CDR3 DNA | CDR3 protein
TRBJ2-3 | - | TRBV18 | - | TGTGCCAGCTCACCTGGGGGCGATGCGCAGTATTTT | CASSPGGDAQYF
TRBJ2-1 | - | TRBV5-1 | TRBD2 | TGCGCCAGCAGCCCTGGCAGGTCTAGCGGGGGGGCTAGACTCAATGAGCAGTTCTTC | CASSPGRSSGGARLNEQFF
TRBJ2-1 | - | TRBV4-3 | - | TGCGCCAGCAGCCAAGAGTTGGGTGAGCAGTTCTTC | CASSQELGEQFF
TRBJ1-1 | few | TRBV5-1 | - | TGCGCCAGCAGCCGAAACGCGGGCACTGAAGCTTTCTTT | CASSRNAGTEAFF
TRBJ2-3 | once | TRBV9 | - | TGTGCCAGCAGCCAGTGGCGGGGTGGCGAGAGCACAGATACGCAGTATTTT | CASSQWRGGESTDTQYF
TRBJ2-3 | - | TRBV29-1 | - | TGCAGCGTTGATACCCTCGGGGTGAGGACAGATACGCAGTATTTT | CSVDTLGVRTDTQYF
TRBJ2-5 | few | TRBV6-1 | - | TGTGCCAGCAGTGAGGGGGGGGGACAGCCGGAAGAGACCCAGTACTTC | CASSEGGGQPEETQYF
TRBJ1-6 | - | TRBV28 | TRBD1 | TGTGCCAGCAGTCCTGACAGGGTTTTGGGGCTCCACTTT | CASSPDRVLGLHF
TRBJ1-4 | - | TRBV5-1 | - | TGCGCCAGCAGCTCCGATTCCGGACAGAGAACTAATGAAAAACTGTTTTTT | CASSSDSGQRTNEKLFF
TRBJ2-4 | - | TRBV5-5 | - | TGTGCCAGCAGCTTGGAGGGCTTTTCCAGAAACATTCAGTACTTC | CASSLEGFSRNIQYF
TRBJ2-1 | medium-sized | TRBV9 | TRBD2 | TGTGCCAGCAGCGTAGCCGGACTAGCGGGGGGCTCCTACAATGAGCAGTTCTTC | CASSVAGLAGGSYNEQFF
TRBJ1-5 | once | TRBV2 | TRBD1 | TGTGCCAGTTACAAAGGACAGGGTAGCAATCAGCCCCAGCATTTT | CASYKGQGSNQPQHF
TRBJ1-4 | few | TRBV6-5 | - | TGTGCCAGCAGTTACCCCAGGGAGACTGAAAAACTGTTTTTT | CASSYPRETEKLFF
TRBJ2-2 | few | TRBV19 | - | TGTGCCAGTAGGGGGGTGGGGATTCCGAACACCGGGGAGCTGTTTTTT | CASRGVGIPNTGELFF
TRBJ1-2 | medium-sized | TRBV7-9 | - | TGTGCCAGCAGCACCCCCGGACAGTCAACCCCCTACACCTTC | CASSTPGQSTPYTF
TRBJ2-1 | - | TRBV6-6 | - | TGTGCCAGCAGTCCTCGAAGTAATGAGCAGTTCTTC | CASSPRSNEQFF
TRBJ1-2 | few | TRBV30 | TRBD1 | TGTGCCTGGGCCCCCCAGGGGGTCAACTATGGCTACACCTTC | CAWAPQGVNYGYTF
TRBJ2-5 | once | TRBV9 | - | TGTGCCAGCAGCGTAGCTCCTGGTTTGGAGACCCAGTACTTC | CASSVAPGLETQYF
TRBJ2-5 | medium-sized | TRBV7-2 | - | TGTGCCAGCAGCCCTCGTCGGACCCAAGAGACCCAGTACTTC | CASSPRRTQETQYF
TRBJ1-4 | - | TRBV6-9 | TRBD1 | TGTGCCAGCAGTTATAACGAACGACAGGGTGGGAATGAAAAACTGTTTTTT | CASSYNERQGGNEKLFF
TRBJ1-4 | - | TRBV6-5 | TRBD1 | TGTGCCATCCGGACAGGGCGAGCGTCGGGTGAAAAACTGTTTTTT | CAIRTGRASGEKLFF
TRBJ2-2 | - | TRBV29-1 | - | TGCAGCGTTGACATGGTCGCCACCGGGGAGCTGTTTTTT | CSVDMVATGELFF
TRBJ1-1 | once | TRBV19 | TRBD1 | TGTGCCAGTAGTGAACCAGGACAGGCCCGGAACACTGAAGCTTTCTTT | CASSEPGQARNTEAFF
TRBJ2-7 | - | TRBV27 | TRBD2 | TGTGCCAGCAGTCACCCGACTAGCGGGGGAAGCGACGAGCAGTACTTC | CASSHPTSGGSDEQYF
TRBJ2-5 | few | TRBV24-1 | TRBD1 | TGTGCCACCAGTGATTTGGACAGGGCTCTCGAGACCCAGTACTTC | CATSDLDRALETQYF
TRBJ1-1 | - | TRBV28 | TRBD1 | TGTGCCAGCAGTTCGGGACAGGGAATAGGCGGCACTGAAGCTTTCTTT | CASSSGQGIGGTEAFF
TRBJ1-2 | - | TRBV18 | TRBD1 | TGTGCCAGCTCACCAGTGACAGGGGTCGGGGGCGGCTACACCTTC | CASSPVTGVGGGYTF
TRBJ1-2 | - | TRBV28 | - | TGTGCCAGTTGGGGGCTGAGTAATGGCTACACCTTC | CASWGLSNGYTF
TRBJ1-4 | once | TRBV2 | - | TGTGCCAGCAGTGAAAGTATGGGACATGATGAAAAACTGTTTTTT | CASSESMGHDEKLFF
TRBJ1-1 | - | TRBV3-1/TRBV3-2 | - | TGTGCCAGCAGCCCAAGACTATCCCTGAACACTGAAGCTTTCTTT | CASSPRLSLNTEAFF
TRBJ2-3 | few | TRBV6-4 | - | TGTGCCAGCAGTCAACAGGGTCCAGATACGCAGTATTTT | CASSQQGPDTQYF
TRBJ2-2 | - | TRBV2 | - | TGTGCCAGCAGCACCAAGACTCACACCGGGGAGCTGTTTTTT | CASSTKTHTGELFF
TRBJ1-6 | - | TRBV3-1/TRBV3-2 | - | TGTGCCAGCAGCCCAAGGGATAATTCACCCCTCCACTTT | CASSPRDNSPLHF
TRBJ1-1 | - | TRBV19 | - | TGTGCCAGTAGTACACAGGTGAACACTGAAGCTTTCTTT | CASSTQVNTEAFF
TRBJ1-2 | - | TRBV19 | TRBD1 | TGTGCCAGTAGTATTCAGGGGGCCTATGGCTACACCTTC | CASSIQGAYGYTF
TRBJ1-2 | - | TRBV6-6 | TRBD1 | TGTGCCAGCAGTCCCTTCGGTCCACAGGGGCCACATGGCTACACCTTC | CASSPFGPQGPHGYTF
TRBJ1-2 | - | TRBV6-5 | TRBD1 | TGTGCCAGCATTACAGGGGGCGCAGGGGGCTACACCTTC | CASITGGAGGYTF
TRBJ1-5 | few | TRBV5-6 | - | TGTGCCAGCAGCTTGATGGGGGCTCAGCAGCCCCAGCATTTT | CASSLMGAQQPQHF
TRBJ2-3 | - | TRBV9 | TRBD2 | TGTGCCAGCAGCCCCCATAGGCGGGGGAAGGATACGCAGTATTTT | CASSPHRRGKDTQYF
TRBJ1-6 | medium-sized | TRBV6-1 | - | TGTGCCAGCAGTGAACGTGTTGTCGCTTCACCCCTCCACTTT | CASSERVVASPLHF
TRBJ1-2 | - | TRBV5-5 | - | TGTGCCAGCAGCTTGCATGATCAGGCTAACTATGGCTACACCTTC | CASSLHDQANYGYTF
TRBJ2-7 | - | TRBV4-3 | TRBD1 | TGCGCCAGCAGCCAAGCGGCCGGGACAGGCTACGAGCAGTACTTC | CASSQAAGTGYEQYF
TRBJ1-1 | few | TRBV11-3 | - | TGTGCCAGCAGCTTAGGTGGCAGTGCGAACACTGAAGCTTTCTTT | CASSLGGSANTEAFF
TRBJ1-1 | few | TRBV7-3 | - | TGTGCCAGCAGCTTAACGGGACGGCCGAACACTGAAGCTTTCTTT | CASSLTGRPNTEAFF
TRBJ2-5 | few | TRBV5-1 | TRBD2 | TGCGCCAGCAGCAAGGGGCGGGGGGGCGTCCAAGAGACCCAGTACTTC | CASSKGRGGVQETQYF
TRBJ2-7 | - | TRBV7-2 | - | TGTGCCAGCAGCTTAGTGATCGGGACATACTACGAGCAGTACTTC | CASSLVIGTYYEQYF
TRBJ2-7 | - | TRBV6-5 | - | TGTGCCAGCAAAGGACGGGGGTATAATTCCGAGCAGTACTTC | CASKGRGYNSEQYF
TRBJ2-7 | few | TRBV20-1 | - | TGCAGTTGGGAGTACGGCGAGCAGTACTTC | CSWEYGEQYF
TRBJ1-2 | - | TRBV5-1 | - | TGCGCCAGCAGCTTGGCCGATGACAGCTATGGCTACACCTTC | CASSLADDSYGYTF
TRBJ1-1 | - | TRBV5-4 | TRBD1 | TGTGCCAGCAGCTTGGGCGGCGCTCAGGGGGTCACTGAAGCTTTCTTT | CASSLGGAQGVTEAFF
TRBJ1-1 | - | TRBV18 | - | TGTGCCAGCTCACCAGTTTTGAACACTGAAGCTTTCTTT | CASSPVLNTEAFF
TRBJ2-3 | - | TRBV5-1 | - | TGCGCCAGCAGCTTGGGGGCCTCCACAGATACGCAGTATTTT | CASSLGASTDTQYF
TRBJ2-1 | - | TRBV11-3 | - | TGTGCCAGCAGCCCCCGACCTCGCCCGGGCGAGCAGTTCTTC | CASSPRPRPGEQFF